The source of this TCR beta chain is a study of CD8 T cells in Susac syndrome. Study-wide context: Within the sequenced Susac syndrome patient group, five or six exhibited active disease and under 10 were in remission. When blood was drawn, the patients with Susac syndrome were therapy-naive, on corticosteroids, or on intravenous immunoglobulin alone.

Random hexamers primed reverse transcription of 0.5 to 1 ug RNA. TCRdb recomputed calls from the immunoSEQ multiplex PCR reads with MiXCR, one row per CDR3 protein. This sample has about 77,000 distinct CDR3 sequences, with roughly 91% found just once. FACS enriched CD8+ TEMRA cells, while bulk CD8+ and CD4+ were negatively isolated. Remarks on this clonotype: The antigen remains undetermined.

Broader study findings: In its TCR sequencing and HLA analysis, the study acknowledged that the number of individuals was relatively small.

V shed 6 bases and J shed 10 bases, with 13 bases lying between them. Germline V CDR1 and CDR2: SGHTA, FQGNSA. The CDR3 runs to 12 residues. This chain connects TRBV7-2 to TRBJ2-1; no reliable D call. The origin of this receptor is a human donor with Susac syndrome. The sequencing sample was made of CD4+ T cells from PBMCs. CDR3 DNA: TGTGCCAGCAGAGTCGCCGCGAAGGAGCAGTTCTTC. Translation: CASRVAAKEQFF.